The rows below give T cell receptor beta chains drawn from one sample of a study of radiation and T cells in renal cell carcinoma. The table came from immunoSEQ multiplex PCR; TCRdb's copy has only in-frame clones and leaves some out. Among roughly 120,000 clones, approximately 80% were seen once, and the ten largest hold under 4%. The sequencing used blood, collected from a patient whose treatment included radiotherapy and nephrectomy. The source is a woman in her sixties with renal cell carcinoma. Both conserved end residues are part of each CDR3. The D gene is left open where the match is weak. Only some rows state a clone size, as once, few, many or a class for expanded clones.

>TRBV9|16|once|TRBJ2-3|NA
TGTGCCAGCAGCTCAAGCCAGGGGGGTATCACAGATACGCAGTATTTT
CASSSSQGGITDTQYF
>TRBV5-1|15|NA|TRBJ2-5|NA
TGCGCCAGCAGCTTGGCGTCAGGCGACCAAGAGACCCAGTACTTC
CASSLASGDQETQYF
>TRBV18|16|NA|TRBJ1-3|NA
TGTGCCAGCTCACCACCGTTGGAGGCTTCTGGAAACACCATATATTTT
CASSPPLEASGNTIYF
>TRBV5-6|18|NA|TRBJ2-6|TRBD2
TGTGCCAGCAGCCCCACTGAGGGACTAGCGGGAGGGACCAACGTCCTGACTTTC
CASSPTEGLAGGTNVLTF
>TRBV6-5|14|NA|TRBJ2-7|NA
TGTGCCAGCAGCCCTCCTGGGCAGTCGGACGAGCAGTACTTC
CASSPPGQSDEQYF
>TRBV7-6|13|NA|TRBJ2-2|NA
TGTGCCAGCAGCCGAAAGGAGTCCGGGGAGCTGTTTTTT
CASSRKESGELFF
>TRBV6-6|14|NA|TRBJ1-1|NA
TGTGCCAGCAGTACCAGGGTCCTGGGGACTGAAGCTTTCTTT
CASSTRVLGTEAFF
>TRBV21-1|16|NA|TRBJ2-1|NA
TGTGCCAGCAGCAGGGGACTAGCGGGAGTTGACAATGAGCAGTTCTTC
CASSRGLAGVDNEQFF
>TRBV5-1|15|NA|TRBJ2-3|TRBD1
TGCGCCAGCAGCTTGGACAGGGGGAGCACAGATACGCAGTATTTT
CASSLDRGSTDTQYF
>TRBV5-8|19|NA|TRBJ2-7|TRBD2
TGTGCCAGCAGCTCTACAGCCGGGACTAGCGGGCGGAATACCTACGAGCAGTACTTC
CASSSTAGTSGRNTYEQYF
>TRBV9|16|NA|TRBJ2-3|NA
TGTGCCAGCAGCGTAGCTACTGGCCTCAGGGGAGATACGCAGTATTTT
CASSVATGLRGDTQYF
>TRBV28|19|once|TRBJ1-2|TRBD1
TGTGCCAGCACAGTTCGTCGTCCAGGGACAGGGGGAGCTAACTATGGCTACACCTTC
CASTVRRPGTGGANYGYTF
>TRBV19|14|NA|TRBJ1-1|NA
TGTGCCAGTAACCTGGGACAACTGAACACTGAAGCTTTCTTT
CASNLGQLNTEAFF
>TRBV6-6|12|NA|TRBJ1-2|NA
TGTGCCAGCAGCGACCACTACTATGGCTACACCTTC
CASSDHYYGYTF
>TRBV7-2|17|NA|TRBJ2-3|TRBD2
TGTGCCAGCAGCTTGAGACCCGGGACTAGCGTCGCAGATACGCAGTATTTT
CASSLRPGTSVADTQYF
>TRBV7-8|13|NA|TRBJ2-7|NA
TGTGCCAGCAGCCCAACCGTGGAGCGGGAGCAGTACTTC
CASSPTVEREQYF
>TRBV7-6|14|NA|TRBJ1-1|NA
TGTGCCAGCAGCTTGGGTGGAGGTGGCGCTGAAGCTTTCTTT
CASSLGGGGAEAFF
>TRBV30|14|NA|TRBJ2-7|TRBD1
TGTGCCTGGAGTGTAATCAGGGGGCGATACGAGCAGTACTTC
CAWSVIRGRYEQYF
>TRBV9|16|NA|TRBJ2-2|TRBD2
TGTGCCAGCAGCGTAGTCGTAGCGGGTAGTACCGGGGAGCTGTTTTTT
CASSVVVAGSTGELFF
>TRBV6-6|13|NA|TRBJ2-3|TRBD2
TGTGCCAGCGCGGGGGGCTACACAGATACGCAGTATTTT
CASAGGYTDTQYF
>TRBV2|18|NA|TRBJ1-1|NA
TGTGCCAGCAGTGTGCCCTCCGTACAGGGTGTGAGGAACACTGAAGCTTTCTTT
CASSVPSVQGVRNTEAFF
>TRBV4-1|15|few|TRBJ1-3|TRBD1
TGCGCCAGCAGCCAACCAGACAGGGCTGGAAACACCATATATTTT
CASSQPDRAGNTIYF
>TRBV5-8|14|NA|TRBJ2-7|NA
TGTGCCAGCAGCTTGGAATCAGGAGCCTACGAGCAGTACTTC
CASSLESGAYEQYF
>TRBV19|15|NA|TRBJ1-4|NA
TGTGCCAGTAGTAACAGATATGCAACTAATGAAAAACTGTTTTTT
CASSNRYATNEKLFF